A single sample gave rise to the 22 T cell receptor beta chains below, sequenced in a study of cytomegalovirus exposure and HLA in healthy donors. Primers: 60 Vbeta forward and 13 Jbeta reverse. Only in-frame clones appear in the TCRdb table, and some are missing; sequencing was by immunoSEQ multiplex PCR. Altogether approximately 100,000 clones are present, roughly 70% being singletons, with the ten largest covering around 2.3%. The sample comprised PBMCs. All receptors come from a man aged 50-60 years in good health and CMV-seronegative.

This chain connects TRBV5-4 to TRBJ2-1; 9 bases are a match to TRBD1. The germline V gene encodes CDR1 SGHNT and CDR2 YYREEE (reference sequence). The junction had 10 bases not matched to a gene; V was cut back by 4 bases and J by 8 bases. The CDR3 consists of 15 residues. The CDR3 nucleotides read TGTGCCAGCAGCAGTTGGGACAGGGTACCCGATGAGCAGTTCTTC. It translates to CASSSWDRVPDEQFF.

This clone was detected only once. The genes are TRBV28 and TRBJ1-5, with D uncertain. There are 16 residues in the CDR3. V lost 3 bases to trimming and J lost 4 bases, with 16 bases between them. Germline lookup yields CDR1 MDHEN and CDR2 SYDVKM. In DNA form, the CDR3 reads TGTGCCAGCAGTTTTCTCGATTTAAAAACTAATCAGCCCCAGCATTTT. It codes for CASSFLDLKTNQPQHF.

The V and J genes are TRBV9 and TRBJ2-7; no clear D gene. From germline, CDR1 is SGDLS and CDR2 YYNGEE. The CDR3 is 16 residues long. Trimming removed 0 bases at V and 0 bases at J, with 13 bases between. CDR3 loop: CASSVERFADSYEQYF. The CDR3 bases are TGTGCCAGCAGCGTAGAGCGATTCGCGGACTCCTACGAGCAGTACTTC.

The V and J genes are TRBV7-9 and TRBJ2-3; 8 positions match TRBD2. The CDR3 runs to 16 residues. Looked up from germline, CDR1 is SEHNR and CDR2 is FQNEAQ (reference sequence). The V gene end was trimmed by 7 bases and the J gene end by 2 bases; junction bases not matched to a gene: 11. This CDR3 reads CASKRLREAITDTQYF. CDR3 bases: TGTGCCAGCAAAAGGTTGCGGGAGGCGATCACAGATACGCAGTATTTT.

The rearrangement joins TRBV28 to TRBJ1-6, with 8 bases aligning to TRBD1. Germline V gene sequence: CDR1 MDHEN, CDR2 SYDVKM. Trimming cost V 6 bases and J 4 bases; bases outside gene matches: 14. This CDR3 has 18 amino acids. The CDR3 nucleotides read TGTGCCAGCAGCTTAGTCTCCGGGACAGGAGCTTATAATTCACCCCTCCACTTT. Translation: CASSLVSGTGAYNSPLHF.

This chain's CDR3 is CASRISDQGTGELFF. In DNA, the CDR3 is TGTGCCAGCAGAATCTCGGACCAGGGCACCGGGGAGCTGTTTTTT. The chain carries TRBV2 and TRBJ2-2; possible D gene TRBD1, 5 bases. The CDR3 length is 15 residues. V lost 6 bases and J 4 bases, leaving 15 bases between the germline ends. Germline V gene sequence: CDR1 SNHLY, CDR2 FYNNEI.

The V call is TRBV28, the J call TRBJ1-3; TRBD1 matches at 9 bases. Germline CDR1 is MDHEN and CDR2 is SYDVKM. The CDR3 spans 15 residues. V shed 7 bases and J 1 base; nucleotides not matched to a gene: 5. The CDR3 nucleotides are TGTGCCAGCAACCGGGACAGGGCTTCTGGAAACACCATATATTTT. Translation: CASNRDRASGNTIYF.

In this sample, this clone turned up a few times. The chain links TRBV4-1 to TRBJ2-3; 8 bases are a match to TRBD2. V lost 4 bases, J lost 2 bases, and 14 bases stayed unmatched. Germline CDR1 MGHRA, CDR2 YSYEKL. The CDR3 is 18 amino acids. CDR3 loop: CASSRGPTSGGNTDTQYF. Here the CDR3 DNA reads TGCGCCAGCAGCCGAGGGCCCACTAGCGGTGGGAACACAGATACGCAGTATTTT.

This clone appeared a few times. This chain links TRBV7-6 with TRBJ2-7; a weak D match, TRBD2 (5 bases). The germline V and J ends were trimmed by 5 bases and 6 bases, with 17 bases remaining between them. CDR1 is SGHVS, CDR2 FNYEAQ, per germline. The CDR3 is made up of 14 amino acids. DNA for the CDR3: TGTGCCAGCAGCCCCACCCTTAGCGTCCCCGAGCAGTACTTC. Amino acids: CASSPTLSVPEQYF.

This chain links TRBV6-1 with TRBJ1-2; D gene ambiguous. This CDR3 region has 14 residues. In germline, CDR1 is MNHNS, CDR2 SASEGT. The germline V and J ends were trimmed by 7 bases and 2 bases, with 14 bases remaining between them. The CDR3 sequence: CASTDGNLNYGYTF. In nucleotides, the CDR3 is TGTGCCAGCACCGATGGCAACCTGAACTATGGCTACACCTTC.

V gene TRBV2 combines with J gene TRBJ2-5; 10 bases line up with TRBD2. Germline V gives CDR1 SNHLY, CDR2 FYNNEI. V lost 7 bases to trimming and J lost 4 bases; unmatched junction nucleotides: 9. There are 15 residues in the CDR3. CDR3 in amino acids: CASTEPAGGGETQYF. Here the CDR3 DNA reads TGTGCCAGCACAGAGCCAGCGGGAGGGGGAGAGACCCAGTACTTC.

The chain combines TRBV30 with TRBJ2-5, with 7 bases fitting TRBD2. The ends lost 3 bases at V and 1 base at J; junction bases unmatched: 11. The CDR3 sequence is 16 residues long. Germline loops: CDR1 GTSNPN, CDR2 SVGIG (reference sequence). Written as DNA, the CDR3 is TGTGCCTGGAGCCCAAAGCGGAGCGGGGCCCAAGAGACCCAGTACTTC. Its translation: CAWSPKRSGAQETQYF.

The chain combines TRBV2 with TRBJ1-5; perhaps TRBD1 as D (6 bases). Germline V lookup: CDR1 SNHLY, CDR2 FYNNEI. Trimming took 6 bases from V and 0 from J, leaving 12 bases between them. CDR3 length: 15 residues. This CDR3 reads CASSGTGFSNQPQHF. The CDR3, as DNA: TGTGCCAGCAGCGGAACAGGGTTTAGCAATCAGCCCCAGCATTTT.

V and J are TRBV9 and TRBJ2-5, with 7 bases aligning to TRBD2. The DNA end lines up better with TRBJ2-7; the J call may be wrong. The CDR3 length is 16 residues. Germline V gene lookup returns CDR1 SGDLS and CDR2 YYNGEE. CDR3 residues: CASSVGMGTTSYEQYF. DNA of the CDR3: TGTGCCAGCAGCGTGGGGATGGGGACTACATCCTACGAGCAGTACTTC.

The CDR3 nucleotides are TGTGCCAGCTCGCGGGGAGCTAAGGCTAGCTACGAGCAGTACTTC. It translates to CASSRGAKASYEQYF. The chain joins TRBV6-5 to TRBJ2-7, with D perhaps TRBD2 (6 bases). Trimming removed 8 bases from V and 3 bases from J, with 20 bases in between. From germline, CDR1 is MNHEY and CDR2 SVGAGI. The CDR3 extends over 15 amino acids.

This chain connects TRBV5-1 to TRBJ2-5; D is perhaps TRBD1 (7 bases). Germline lookup yields CDR1 SGHRS and CDR2 YFSETQ. CDR3 length: 13 amino acids. Between the trimmed V and J ends, which lost 4 bases and 5 bases, there was a span of 12 bases. The CDR3 DNA follows: TGCGCCAGCAGCAATTCAGGGGGGGAGACCCAGTACTTC. This encodes CASSNSGGETQYF. Full variable domain (remainder filled in from reference TRBV5-1 and TRBJ2-5): KAGVTQTPRYLIKTRGQQVTLSCSPISGHRSVSWYQQTPGQGLQFLFEYFSETQRNKGNFPGRFSGRQFSNSRSEMNVSTLELGDSALYLCASSNSGGETQYFGPGTRLLVL.

The V call is TRBV6-4, the J call TRBJ2-3; TRBD2 agrees at 9 bases. After removal of 3 bases from V and 2 bases from J, the junction contained 3 bases not matched to a gene. This CDR3 has 15 residues. Germline CDR1 reads MRHNA; CDR2 reads SNTAGT. DNA for the CDR3: TGTGCCAGCAGTGAAGCTAGCGGGACCACAGATACGCAGTATTTT. Its translation: CASSEASGTTDTQYF.

The chain employs TRBV15 and TRBJ2-5, with TRBD1 matching over 8 bases. TRBJ2-7 matches the DNA end more closely, so the J call is doubtful. This CDR3 is built from 13 residues. Per the germline V gene, CDR1 is LNHNV and CDR2 is YYDKDF (reference sequence). The CDR3 bases are TGTGCCACCAGCCGTTGGACAGGGTACGAGCAGTACTTC. This translates into CATSRWTGYEQYF.

The chain recombines TRBV21-1 with TRBJ2-3; whether TRBD2, the table's D call, matches the DNA was not checked. TRBV21-1 counts as a pseudogene. The CDR3 runs 19 residues. DNA of the CDR3: TGTGCCAGCAGCCACGACGGAACTCGCCCCTGGAGTAGCACAGATACGCAGTATTTT. Protein: CASSHDGTRPWSSTDTQYF.

V and J are TRBV7-6 and TRBJ2-5; TRBD1 agrees at 7 bases. The J call may be mistaken, given a closer DNA end match to TRBJ2-7. Germline V gene sequence: CDR1 SGHVS, CDR2 FNYEAQ. The CDR3 is made up of 17 amino acids. The CDR3 region has the DNA TGTGCCAGCAGCCACGGGATGACAGGGTCGCTCTCCTACGAGCAGTACTTC. Its translation: CASSHGMTGSLSYEQYF.

The rearrangement uses TRBV14 and TRBJ2-2; tentatively, D is TRBD2 (6 bases). Germline V gene lookup returns CDR1 SGHDN and CDR2 FVKESK. CDR3 size: 16 residues. Trimming pared 4 bases from V and 5 bases from J, leaving 17 bases between. The CDR3: CASSPFGGTRTGELFF. The CDR3, as DNA: TGTGCCAGCAGCCCCTTCGGGGGTACAAGGACCGGGGAGCTGTTTTTT.

In DNA, the CDR3 is TGCGCCAGCAGAAAGTCGGCGGGGCGCTCCTACGAGCAGTACTTC. It yields the protein CASRKSAGRSYEQYF. The rearrangement uses TRBV10-2 and TRBJ2-7, with D tentatively TRBD2 (6 bases). The ends were cut back, 6 bases at V and 0 bases at J, with 15 bases in the middle. The CDR3 length is 15 residues. The V gene's germline CDR1 is WSHSY and CDR2 SAAADI.